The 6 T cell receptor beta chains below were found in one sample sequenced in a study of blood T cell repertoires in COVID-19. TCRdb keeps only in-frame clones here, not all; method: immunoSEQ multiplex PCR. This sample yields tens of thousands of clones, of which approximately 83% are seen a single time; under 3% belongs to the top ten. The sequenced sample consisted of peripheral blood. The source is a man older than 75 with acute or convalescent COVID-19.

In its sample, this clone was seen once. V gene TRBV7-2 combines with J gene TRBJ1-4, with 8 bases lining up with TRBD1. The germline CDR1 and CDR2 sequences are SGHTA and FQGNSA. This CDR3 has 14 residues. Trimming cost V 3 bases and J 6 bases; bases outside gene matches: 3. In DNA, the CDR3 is TGTGCCAGCAGCTTCGACAGGGGTGATGAAAAACTGTTTTTT. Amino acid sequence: CASSFDRGDEKLFF.

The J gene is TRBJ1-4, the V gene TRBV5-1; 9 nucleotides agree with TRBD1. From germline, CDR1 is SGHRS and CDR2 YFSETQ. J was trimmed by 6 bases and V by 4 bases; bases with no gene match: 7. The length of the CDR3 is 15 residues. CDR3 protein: CASSVSGTGYEKLFF. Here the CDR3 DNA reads TGCGCCAGCAGCGTATCCGGGACAGGGTATGAAAAACTGTTTTTT.

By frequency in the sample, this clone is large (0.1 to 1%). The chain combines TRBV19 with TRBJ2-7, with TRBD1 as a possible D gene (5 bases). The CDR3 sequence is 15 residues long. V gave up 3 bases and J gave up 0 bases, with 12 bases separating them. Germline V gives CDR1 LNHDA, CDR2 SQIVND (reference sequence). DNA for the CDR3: TGTGCCAGTAGTATCATCGCAGGGTACTCCTACGAGCAGTACTTC. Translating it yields CASSIIAGYSYEQYF.

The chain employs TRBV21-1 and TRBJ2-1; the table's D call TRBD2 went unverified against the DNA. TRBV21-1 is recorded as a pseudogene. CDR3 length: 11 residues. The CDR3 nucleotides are TGTGCCCCGAATAGGAGTAAGGAGCAGTTCTTC. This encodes CAPNRSKEQFF.

This CDR3 reads CASSRQIEETQYF. The DNA of the CDR3 is TGTGCCAGCAGCCGACAGATAGAAGAGACCCAGTACTTC. This chain joins TRBV7-2 and TRBJ2-5; D perhaps matches TRBD1 (5 bases). The V end lost 5 bases, the J end lost 3 bases, and 10 bases lay between the germline ends. Per germline, CDR1 SGHTA and CDR2 FQGNSA. The CDR3 runs 13 residues.

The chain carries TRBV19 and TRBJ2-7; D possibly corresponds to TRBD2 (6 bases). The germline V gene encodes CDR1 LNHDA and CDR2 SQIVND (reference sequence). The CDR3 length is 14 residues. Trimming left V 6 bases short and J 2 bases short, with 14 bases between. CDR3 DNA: TGTGCCAGTAGCTCGGCGGGATCGGCCTACGAGCAGTACTTC. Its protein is CASSSAGSAYEQYF.